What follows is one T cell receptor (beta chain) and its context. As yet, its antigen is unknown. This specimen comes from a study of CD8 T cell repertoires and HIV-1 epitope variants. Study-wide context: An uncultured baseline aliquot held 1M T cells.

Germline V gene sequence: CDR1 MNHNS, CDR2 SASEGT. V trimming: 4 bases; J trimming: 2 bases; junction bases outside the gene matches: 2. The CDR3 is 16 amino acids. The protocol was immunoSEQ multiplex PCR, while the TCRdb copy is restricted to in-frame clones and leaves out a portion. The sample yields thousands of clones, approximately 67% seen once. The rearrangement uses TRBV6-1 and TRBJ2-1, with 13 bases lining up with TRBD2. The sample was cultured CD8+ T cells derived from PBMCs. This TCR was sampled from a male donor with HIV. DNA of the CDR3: TGTGCCAGCAGTGTTGGGACTAGCGGGACCTACAATGAGCAGTTCTTC. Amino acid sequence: CASSVGTSGTYNEQFF.